This T cell receptor (beta chain) was identified during a study of regulatory T cells in long-lasting Graves disease. The germline V gene has CDR1 LNHDA and CDR2 SQIVND (reference sequence). The J segment lost 7 bases and the V segment lost 5 bases, leaving 7 bases of the junction unmatched. The CDR3 spans 15 residues. Time point given: newly diagnosed GD, antithyroid drugs for less than 3 months. Extracted PBMC RNA gave rise to the TCR library. HTBI primers from iRepertoire and Arm-PCR of CDR3 regions yielded the TCR beta libraries. TCRdb processed the multiplex PCR reads anew with MiXCR; each CDR3 protein has one entry. Of a few hundred thousand distinct CDR3 sequences in the sample, around a fifth were seen once. This clonotype was seen ten or more times. Separately, the same data were catalogued under a study of T cells in Graves' hyperthyroidism and ophthalmopathy. In that study: The TCR CDR3 was amplified in a first-round RT-PCR using the HTBI primer set.

The origin of this receptor is a woman in her twenties or thirties with Graves disease. The material was peripheral blood mononuclear cells (PBMCs), obtained at new diagnosis, from a patient treated with antithyroid drugs. The rearrangement links TRBV19 to TRBJ1-6; 8 bases fit TRBD1. The DNA for the CDR3 is TGTGCCAGTAGTCCGCGGACAGGGACGAATTCACCCCTCCACTTT. This sequence encodes CASSPRTGTNSPLHF.